This T cell receptor beta chain was recorded in a study of blood T cell repertoires in COVID-19. The CDR3 is made up of 16 amino acids. The junction had 9 bases not matched to a gene; V was cut back by 5 bases and J by 6 bases. Per the germline V gene, CDR1 is MDHEN and CDR2 is SYDVKM. Profiling relied on immunoSEQ multiplex PCR, and the TCRdb table lists in-frame clones only, not all of them. Of over 250,000 clones in the sample, around nine tenths are singletons; the top ten hold more than 0.95%. Material: peripheral blood. This chain connects TRBV28 to TRBJ2-1; 11 bases align to TRBD1. This clonotype was obtained from a woman between 35 and 50 years old who had recovered from COVID-19. CDR3 sequence (DNA): TGTGCCAGCAGTCCTATCGTGGGGACAGGGGGCAATGAGCAGTTCTTC. It encodes CASSPIVGTGGNEQFF.